This T cell receptor beta chain was sequenced during a study of blood T cell repertoires in COVID-19. Whole-study context: Samples taken during acute and convalescent COVID-19 were collected in the United States, Italy and Spain. Sources were T cells, B-cell-depleted T cells, or PBMCs; the material itself was cDNA or gDNA.

This CDR3 has 16 residues. The V gene lost 2 bases and the J gene lost 0 bases, with 10 bases spanning the gap. Germline CDR1 reads KGHSH; CDR2 reads LQKENI. Authors' processing steps: For nucleated cells, counts were estimated from reference gene primer amplification. The assay was immunoSEQ multiplex PCR, and TCRdb's table has in-frame clones only and misses some. V, J and clone size reflect that table, while D and trimming were determined from the DNA. The data hold around 18,000 clones, with 89% observed a single time. The TCR comes from a man between 60 and 75 years old with active COVID-19. Specimen: peripheral blood. The chain uses TRBV18 and TRBJ2-2; no firm D call. The CDR3 sequence is CASSPGRKSNTGELFF. The CDR3 coding sequence is TGTGCCAGCTCACCAGGTAGAAAGTCGAACACCGGGGAGCTGTTTTTT.